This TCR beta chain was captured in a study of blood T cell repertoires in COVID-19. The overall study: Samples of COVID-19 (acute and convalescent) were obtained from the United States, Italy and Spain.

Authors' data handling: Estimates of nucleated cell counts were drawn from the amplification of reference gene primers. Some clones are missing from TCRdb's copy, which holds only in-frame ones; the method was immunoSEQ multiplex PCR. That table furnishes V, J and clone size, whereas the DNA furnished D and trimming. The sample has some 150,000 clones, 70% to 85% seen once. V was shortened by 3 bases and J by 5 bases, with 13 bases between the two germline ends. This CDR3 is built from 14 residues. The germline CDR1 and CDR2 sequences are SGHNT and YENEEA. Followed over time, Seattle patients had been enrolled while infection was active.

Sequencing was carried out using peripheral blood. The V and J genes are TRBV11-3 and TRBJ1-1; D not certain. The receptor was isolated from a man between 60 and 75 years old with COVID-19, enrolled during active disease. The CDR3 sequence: CASSLIWSGTEAFF. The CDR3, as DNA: TGTGCCAGCAGCTTGATCTGGTCGGGGACTGAAGCTTTCTTT.